These 27 T cell receptor beta chains came from one sample sequenced in a study of cytomegalovirus exposure and HLA in healthy donors. PCR employed 60 Vbeta and 13 Jbeta primers. Produced via immunoSEQ multiplex PCR; TCRdb's table is partial and in-frame only. The table shows roughly 250,000 clones, with 75% to 85% occurring only once. Sequenced: PBMCs. These receptors originate from a girl aged 2 to 9 in good health and CMV-seronegative.

V and J are TRBV7-2 and TRBJ1-1; the D gene is possibly TRBD1 (6 bases). V lost 5 bases, J lost 0 bases, and 19 bases lay in between. This CDR3 has 17 residues. CDR1 SGHTA and CDR2 FQGNSA come from the germline V gene. This CDR3 is CASSINQKGQMNTEAFF. DNA of the CDR3: TGTGCCAGCAGCATAAACCAAAAGGGACAAATGAACACTGAAGCTTTCTTT.

The CDR3 nucleotides are TGTGCCAGCAGCCCACACGCAACTAGCGGGGGGGCCGATGAGCAGTTCTTC. Amino acid sequence: CASSPHATSGGADEQFF. The chain couples TRBV7-2 to TRBJ2-1; TRBD2 aligns across 13 bases. Losses at the gene ends were 5 bases for V and 8 bases for J; bases not matched to a gene: 12. The CDR3 runs 17 residues. CDR1 is SGHTA, CDR2 FQGNSA, per germline.

The gene calls are TRBV9 and TRBJ1-6; D is unresolved. Germline values: CDR1 SGDLS, CDR2 YYNGEE. The CDR3 consists of 13 residues. Trimming left V 2 bases short and J 7 bases short, with 7 bases between. CDR3 amino acids: CASSVIGNSPLHF. The DNA for the CDR3 is TGTGCCAGCAGCGTTATCGGGAATTCACCCCTCCACTTT.

V gene TRBV6-1 combines with J gene TRBJ2-7; a weak D match, TRBD2 (6 bases). The CDR3 loop spans 14 amino acids. CDR1 and CDR2 from the germline V gene are MNHNS and SASEGT. Trimming left V 11 bases short and J 2 bases short, with 19 bases between. CDR3 coding DNA: TGTGCCGGTTCTGGGGGGTGGGGTCCCTACGAGCAGTACTTC. Translated: CAGSGGWGPYEQYF.

As to this clone: Other DNA sequences of this sample code for an identical CDR3. This chain connects TRBV18 to TRBJ1-2; TRBD1 matches at 8 bases. CDR3 length equals 13 residues. Germline V gene sequence: CDR1 KGHSH, CDR2 LQKENI. Trimming took 6 bases from V and 3 from J; bases not matched to a gene: 3. For the CDR3, the DNA is TGTGCCAGCTCCCTGGACAGGGACTATGGCTACACCTTC. Protein: CASSLDRDYGYTF.

The chain uses TRBV5-4 and TRBJ1-1, with 7 bases fitting TRBD1. The ends lost 4 bases at V and 5 bases at J; junction bases unmatched: 8. The CDR3 is made up of 14 amino acids. CDR1 SGHNT and CDR2 YYREEE come from the germline V gene (reference sequence). CDR3 loop: CASSDQTGSTEAFF. DNA of the CDR3: TGTGCCAGCAGCGACCAGACAGGGTCTACTGAAGCTTTCTTT.

V and J are TRBV9 and TRBJ2-5; D is perhaps TRBD1 (5 bases). Deletions cut 0 bases from V and 2 bases from J, with 11 bases between. Germline lookup yields CDR1 SGDLS and CDR2 YYNGEE. This CDR3 is 15 amino acids long. The CDR3 reads CASSVGGALQETQYF. CDR3 DNA sequence: TGTGCCAGCAGCGTAGGGGGCGCTTTACAAGAGACCCAGTACTTC.

This clone has only one observation. The rearrangement uses TRBV7-9 and TRBJ1-1; 8 bases align to TRBD1. The germline V gene has CDR1 SEHNR and CDR2 FQNEAQ (reference sequence). V trimming: 5 bases; J trimming: 5 bases; junction bases outside the gene matches: 7. The CDR3 loop spans 14 amino acids. The CDR3 region has the DNA TGTGCCAGCAGCATGACGGACAGGGTGACTGAAGCTTTCTTT. Protein: CASSMTDRVTEAFF.

The gene calls are TRBV19 and TRBJ1-5, with 7 bases lining up with TRBD1. With 5 bases clipped from V and 7 bases from J, the junction kept 5 bases outside the gene matches. This CDR3 has 13 amino acids. Germline V gene lookup returns CDR1 LNHDA and CDR2 SQIVND (reference sequence). This chain's CDR3 is CASSLQGYQPQHF. The CDR3, as DNA: TGTGCCAGTAGTTTACAGGGGTACCAGCCCCAGCATTTT.

The J gene is TRBJ1-5, the V gene TRBV6-6, with D hard to call. Germline V CDR1 and CDR2: MNHNY, SVGAGI (reference sequence). V was cut by 8 bases and J by 4 bases, with 15 bases left in between. This CDR3 has 14 amino acids. CDR3 residues: CASAVAVRNQPQHF. CDR3 nucleotides: TGTGCCAGCGCGGTGGCCGTAAGAAATCAGCCCCAGCATTTT.

This clone was recorded once. The rearrangement links TRBV7-9 to TRBJ1-2; D gene uncertain. Germline lookup yields CDR1 SEHNR and CDR2 FQNEAQ (reference sequence). The CDR3 length is 13 residues. V was cut by 5 bases and J by 3 bases, with 10 bases left in between. The CDR3 nucleotides read TGTGCCAGCAGCCCAGACATAGACTATGGCTACACCTTC. Encoded protein: CASSPDIDYGYTF.

The chain carries TRBV13 and TRBJ2-7; 7 bases fit TRBD1. With V trimmed by 5 bases and J by 6 bases, 4 bases remained unmatched. Germline V gene data show CDR1 as PRHDT and CDR2 as FYEKMQ (reference sequence). The CDR3 spans 12 residues. CDR3 sequence: CASSPRQGEQYF. DNA of the CDR3: TGTGCCAGCAGCCCTCGACAGGGCGAGCAGTACTTC.

In this sample, this clone turned up once. V gene TRBV7-2 combines with J gene TRBJ1-1, with D unclear. V was pared by 3 bases and J by 4 bases, with 9 bases between. CDR3 length equals 13 residues. Germline-derived CDR1 and CDR2 are SGHTA and FQGNSA. The CDR3 DNA is TGTGCCAGCAGCTTCCCGTGGAGCACTGAAGCTTTCTTT. Amino acid sequence: CASSFPWSTEAFF.

The chain couples TRBV4-1 to TRBJ2-1; 15 nucleotides agree with TRBD2. Trimming took 2 bases from V and 9 from J; bases not matched to a gene: 8. There are 17 residues in the CDR3. CDR1 MGHRA and CDR2 YSYEKL come from the germline V gene. CDR3 in amino acids: CASSQRTSGGGWVEQFF. CDR3 in DNA: TGCGCCAGCAGCCAACGGACTAGCGGGGGGGGATGGGTTGAGCAGTTCTTC.

The chain carries TRBV18 and TRBJ2-7, with 11 bases identical to TRBD1. The CDR3 length is 15 residues. V gave up 3 bases and J gave up 3 bases; unmatched junction bases: 4. Germline V gene sequence: CDR1 KGHSH, CDR2 LQKENI. The CDR3 protein is CASSPGTGGYYEQYF. DNA of the CDR3: TGTGCCAGCTCACCCGGGACAGGGGGTTACTACGAGCAGTACTTC.

The chain employs TRBV10-3 and TRBJ2-3, with TRBD2 identical over 16 bases. The CDR3 sequence is 18 residues long. The V gene end was trimmed by 4 bases and the J gene end by 6 bases; junction bases not matched to a gene: 10. Germline CDR1 reads ENHRY; CDR2 reads SYGVKD. Written as DNA, the CDR3 is TGTGCCATCAGTGGACCGCCGGGACTAGCGGGAGGGGGGGATACGCAGTATTTT. Its translation is CAISGPPGLAGGGDTQYF.

This sequence joins TRBV4-1 and TRBJ2-1, with D possibly being TRBD1 (6 bases). Germline-derived CDR1 and CDR2 are MGHRA and YSYEKL. The CDR3 has 18 amino acids. Trimming took 5 bases from V and 1 from J, leaving 21 bases between them. The DNA for the CDR3 is TGCGCCAGCAGCAACAGCCGATTCAGGGGCCGGTCCTACAATGAGCAGTTCTTC. This gives the protein CASSNSRFRGRSYNEQFF.

This clone occurred a few times. The chain uses TRBV29-1 and TRBJ2-7; maybe TRBD2 (6 bases). The V gene's germline CDR1 is SQVTM and CDR2 ANQGSEA. The CDR3 is made up of 14 amino acids. Between the trimmed V and J ends, which lost 6 bases and 7 bases, there was a span of 22 bases. The CDR3 sequence: CSVELGGQSGEQYF. The CDR3 coding sequence is TGCAGCGTCGAACTCGGGGGTCAATCGGGGGAGCAGTACTTC.

This clone was counted a few times. The chain couples TRBV5-1 to TRBJ2-7, with 9 bases identical to TRBD1. The CDR3 has 13 residues. Germline lookup yields CDR1 SGHRS and CDR2 YFSETQ. With 5 bases clipped from V and 6 bases from J, the junction kept 6 bases outside the gene matches. The chain's CDR3 is CASRPGQGLEQYF. CDR3 DNA: TGCGCCAGCAGGCCGGGACAGGGCCTCGAGCAGTACTTC.

This chain connects TRBV6-1 to TRBJ2-1; no firm D call. The CDR3 extends over 19 amino acids. Germline V lookup: CDR1 MNHNS, CDR2 SASEGT. With 0 bases removed from V and 4 bases from J, the gap between germline ends came to 22 bases. CDR3 amino acids: CASSEAVALSLDLYNEQFF. In nucleotides, the CDR3 is TGTGCCAGCAGTGAAGCGGTAGCCCTCTCCCTAGACCTTTACAATGAGCAGTTCTTC.

The chain combines TRBV11-2 with TRBJ2-5; no clear D. The CDR3 totals 14 residues. Between the trimmed V and J ends, which lost 8 bases and 5 bases, there was a span of 18 bases. CDR1 and CDR2 from the germline V gene are SGHAT and FQNNGV. CDR3 loop: CASHDSALLETQYF. The DNA of the CDR3 is TGTGCCAGCCACGACTCGGCGCTTTTGGAGACCCAGTACTTC. Full variable domain (missing parts from reference TRBV11-2 and TRBJ2-5): EAGVAQSPRYKIIEKRQSVAFWCNPISGHATLYWYQQILGQGPKLLIQFQNNGVVDDSQLPKDRFSAERLKGVDSTLKIQPAKLEDSAVYLCASHDSALLETQYFGPGTRLLVL.

This chain uses TRBV7-9 with TRBJ2-7, with TRBD2 matching over 7 bases. CDR3 length: 13 amino acids. The V gene's germline CDR1 is SEHNR and CDR2 FQNEAQ (reference sequence). V gave up 4 bases and J gave up 7 bases; unmatched junction bases: 7. The DNA of the CDR3 is TGTGCCAGCAGCTCCCTCTTCGGGAGGGAGCAGTACTTC. Translated: CASSSLFGREQYF.

The rearrangement uses TRBV10-3 and TRBJ1-2, with D maybe TRBD1 (5 bases). The germline gives CDR1 ENHRY, CDR2 SYGVKD. Trimming cost V 4 bases and J 5 bases, with 17 bases left between them. CDR3 length: 15 residues. CDR3 residues: CAISARGIIGYGYTF. DNA for the CDR3: TGTGCCATCAGTGCACGGGGGATCATAGGGTATGGCTACACCTTC.

This clone was detected once. The chain links TRBV9 to TRBJ2-2, with D possibly TRBD1 on 6 matching bases. This CDR3 comprises 14 residues. Germline V lookup: CDR1 SGDLS, CDR2 YYNGEE. V lost 0 bases to trimming and J lost 7 bases, with 10 bases between them. CDR3 loop: CASSVDRAFGELFF. The CDR3 DNA is TGTGCCAGCAGCGTAGACAGGGCGTTCGGGGAGCTGTTTTTT.

The chain couples TRBV2 to TRBJ1-2, with D possibly matching TRBD1 (6 bases). Between the trimmed V and J ends, which lost 7 bases and 2 bases, there was a span of 11 bases. Germline V gives CDR1 SNHLY, CDR2 FYNNEI. This CDR3 region has 13 residues. CDR3 sequence (DNA): TGTGCCAGCACCGAAACAGGGAACTATGGCTACACCTTC. This gives the protein CASTETGNYGYTF.

The rearrangement joins TRBV5-6 to TRBJ2-1, with D uncertain. The CDR3 is 12 amino acids. V shed 0 bases and J shed 7 bases, with 5 bases lying between them. In germline, CDR1 is SGHDT, CDR2 YYEEEE. The CDR3 bases are TGTGCCAGCAGCTTGGACGGGAATGAGCAGTTCTTC. This gives the protein CASSLDGNEQFF.

DNA for the CDR3: TGTGCCAGCTCACCAGAGGGTCGTCGCAATCAGCCCCAGCATTTT. It is translated as CASSPEGRRNQPQHF. The chain links TRBV18 to TRBJ1-5; D is undetermined. From germline, CDR1 is KGHSH and CDR2 LQKENI. V dropped 2 bases and J dropped 2 bases, with 10 bases sitting between them. The CDR3 totals 15 residues.